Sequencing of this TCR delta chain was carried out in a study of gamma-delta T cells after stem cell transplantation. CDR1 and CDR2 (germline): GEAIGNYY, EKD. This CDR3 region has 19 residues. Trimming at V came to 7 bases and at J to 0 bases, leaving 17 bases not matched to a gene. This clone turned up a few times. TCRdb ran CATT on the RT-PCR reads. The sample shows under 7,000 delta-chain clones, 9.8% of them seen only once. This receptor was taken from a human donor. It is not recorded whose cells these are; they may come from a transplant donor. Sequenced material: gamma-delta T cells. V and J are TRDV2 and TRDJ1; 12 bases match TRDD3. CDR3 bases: TGTGCCTGCGGGGGTCCTCGTACTGGGGGATACTCGTACACCGATAAACTCATCTTT. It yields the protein CACGGPRTGGYSYTDKLIF.